These T cell receptor beta chains were read from a single sample in a study of blood T cell repertoires in COVID-19. Clones were read by immunoSEQ multiplex PCR, and TCRdb kept only the in-frame ones, dropping some. The sample shows approximately 290,000 clones, about 89% of them seen only once. Sequenced input: peripheral blood. The origin of the receptors is a man younger than 45 with acute or convalescent COVID-19. Both conserved end residues are part of each CDR3. A D gene is named only where the DNA matches it firmly. For some rows the clone size is stated as once, few or many, or as a class when expanded; others skip it.

TRBJ2-7	TRBV20-1	.	TRBD1	CSASEGTGVSYEQYF	TGCAGTGCTAGTGAAGGGACAGGGGTCTCCTACGAGCAGTACTTC
TRBJ1-6	TRBV28	.	.	CASSIRQAGSSYNSPLHF	TGTGCCAGCAGTATTAGACAGGCTGGAAGCTCCTATAATTCACCCCTCCACTTT
TRBJ2-1	TRBV30	.	.	CAWSVRGLPSYNEQFF	TGTGCCTGGAGTGTACGGGGACTTCCCTCCTACAATGAGCAGTTCTTC
TRBJ2-1	TRBV7-3	.	.	CASSLSGGNEQFF	TGTGCCAGCAGCTTATCTGGGGGGAATGAGCAGTTCTTC
TRBJ1-1	TRBV6-5	.	TRBD1	CASRYGQGAGAEAFF	TGTGCCAGCAGATACGGACAGGGGGCGGGCGCTGAAGCTTTCTTT
TRBJ2-1	TRBV7-2	.	TRBD2	CASSLILAGKGEQFF	TGTGCCAGCAGCTTAATACTAGCGGGTAAGGGTGAGCAGTTCTTC
TRBJ1-6	TRBV4-1	.	TRBD1	CASRKPGQGYNSPLHF	TGCGCCAGCAGAAAACCGGGACAGGGGTATAATTCACCCCTCCACTTT
TRBJ1-2	TRBV28	.	.	CAILLRARGGYTF	TGTGCCATCCTCCTCCGGGCCCGAGGGGGCTACACCTTC
TRBJ2-1	TRBV4-1	.	TRBD2	CASSQVGGGLSYNEQFF	TGCGCCAGCAGCCAAGTTGGGGGAGGGCTTTCCTACAATGAGCAGTTCTTC
TRBJ1-6	TRBV5-1	.	.	CASSLATPMSGSPLHF	TGCGCCAGCAGCTTGGCCACCCCGATGTCCGGGTCACCCCTCCACTTT
TRBJ1-5	TRBV30	.	.	CAWSVGSGDQPQHF	TGTGCCTGGAGTGTAGGCAGCGGGGATCAGCCCCAGCATTTT
TRBJ1-4	TRBV5-1	.	.	CASSSTSTNEKLFF	TGCGCCAGCAGCTCGACATCGACTAATGAAAAACTGTTTTTT
TRBJ1-3	TRBV5-4	.	.	CASSLPAGNTIYF	TGTGCCAGCAGCCTACCTGCTGGAAACACCATATATTTT
TRBJ2-5	TRBV5-6	.	TRBD2	CASSLIASGVGGRETQYF	TGTGCCAGCAGCCTAATAGCTTCGGGTGTCGGGGGGAGAGAGACCCAGTACTTC
TRBJ1-1	TRBV2	.	.	CASSTGTYRAFF	TGTGCCAGCAGTACAGGCACCTATAGAGCTTTCTTT
TRBJ1-2	TRBV29-1	.	.	CSSWAGDGYTF	TGCAGCTCCTGGGCAGGGGATGGCTACACCTTC
TRBJ1-1	TRBV7-9	.	.	CASSPVRGGNTEAFF	TGTGCCAGCAGCCCCGTTCGGGGAGGGAACACTGAAGCTTTCTTT
TRBJ1-1	TRBV5-1	.	.	CASSLGQGLYEAFF	TGCGCCAGCAGCTTGGGCCAGGGTCTATATGAAGCTTTCTTT
TRBJ2-1	TRBV5-4	.	.	CASSPGLSDPSSYNEQFF	TGTGCCAGCAGCCCGGGACTGTCAGACCCCAGCTCCTACAATGAGCAGTTCTTC
TRBJ2-3	TRBV5-1	.	TRBD2	CASSSETAGGPSDTQYF	TGCGCCAGCAGCTCAGAGACAGCGGGGGGGCCATCGGATACGCAGTATTTT
TRBJ2-7	TRBV7-6	.	TRBD2	CASSLYHREAGGDYEQYF	TGTGCCAGCAGCTTATACCATCGGGAGGCGGGAGGAGACTACGAGCAGTACTTC
TRBJ1-5	TRBV3-1/TRBV3-2	.	TRBD1	CASSQSGGRKPQHF	TGTGCCAGCAGCCAATCAGGGGGCAGGAAGCCCCAGCATTTT
TRBJ1-2	TRBV6-5	.	.	CASSYTTGANYGYTF	TGTGCCAGCAGTTACACGACGGGAGCTAACTATGGCTACACCTTC
TRBJ2-2	TRBV7-9	.	TRBD2	CASSPAGSGGPNTGELFF	TGTGCCAGCAGCCCAGCCGGTAGCGGGGGCCCGAACACCGGGGAGCTGTTTTTT
TRBJ1-5	TRBV19	.	.	CASSVRGTQHF	TGTGCCAGTAGTGTAAGAGGGACCCAGCATTTT
TRBJ1-3	TRBV6-6	.	TRBD1	CASRDRGGNTIYF	TGTGCCAGCCGGGACAGGGGTGGAAACACCATATATTTT
TRBJ1-5	TRBV6-2/TRBV6-3	.	TRBD1	CASSPDRRNQPQHF	TGTGCCAGCAGTCCGGACAGGAGAAATCAGCCCCAGCATTTT
TRBJ2-3	TRBV14	.	.	CASSPWPEDTQYF	TGTGCCAGCAGCCCCTGGCCCGAAGATACGCAGTATTTT
TRBJ2-7	TRBV5-1	.	TRBD2	CASSLGAGETAQYF	TGCGCCAGCAGCTTGGGGGCGGGAGAAACCGCGCAGTACTTC
TRBJ1-1	TRBV28	.	.	CASIRGGNTEAFF	TGTGCCAGCATTAGAGGAGGGAACACTGAAGCTTTCTTT
TRBJ2-3	TRBV5-1	.	TRBD1	CASGLTGDSTDTQYF	TGCGCCAGCGGATTAACAGGGGATAGCACAGATACGCAGTATTTT
TRBJ2-1	TRBV19	.	.	CASSWAGYNEQFF	TGTGCCAGTAGTTGGGCAGGCTACAATGAGCAGTTCTTC
TRBJ1-6	TRBV3-1/TRBV3-2	.	TRBD1	CASSSQGINSPLHF	TGTGCCAGCAGCTCACAGGGGATTAATTCACCCCTCCACTTT
TRBJ1-6	TRBV2	.	.	CASSPNGEESSPLHF	TGTGCCAGCTCTCCGAACGGGGAAGAGAGCTCACCCCTCCACTTT
TRBJ1-5	TRBV6-5	.	.	CASRTLDQPQHF	TGTGCCAGCAGGACATTAGATCAGCCCCAGCATTTT
TRBJ1-1	TRBV7-9	.	.	CASAGFVAEAFF	TGTGCCAGCGCGGGATTCGTCGCTGAAGCTTTCTTT
TRBJ2-7	TRBV27	.	.	CASSLPYEQYF	TGTGCCAGCAGTCTCCCCTACGAGCAGTACTTC
TRBJ2-7	TRBV2	.	.	CASSEPPTVKLSYEQYF	TGTGCCAGCAGTGAACCCCCGACAGTCAAGTTGAGCTACGAGCAGTACTTC
TRBJ2-1	TRBV18	many	TRBD2	CASSPRTSGAYEQFF	TGTGCCAGCTCACCACGAACTAGCGGGGCCTATGAGCAGTTCTTC
TRBJ1-1	TRBV2	.	.	CASSEGLRNTEAFF	TGTGCCAGCAGTGAAGGGCTCCGGAACACTGAAGCTTTCTTT